Listed here are 17 T cell receptor beta chains from one sample, sequenced in a study of T cells in Graves' hyperthyroidism and ophthalmopathy. What was amplified from RNA transcripts were TCR beta CDR3 regions. A set of HTBI primers served as the primers for a first-round RT-PCR of the TCR CDR3. TCRdb redid the calling of the multiplex PCR reads with MiXCR, one entry per CDR3 protein. The profile shows roughly 520,000 distinct CDR3 sequences, approximately 25% of them singletons. The sample was blood. These receptors originate from a woman aged 25-40 years with Graves' ophthalmopathy.

This clonotype was seen ten or more times. J is TRBJ2-7 and V is TRBV14; 9 nucleotides agree with TRBD1. Germline V CDR1 and CDR2: SGHDN, FVKESK. Trimming at V came to 0 bases and at J to 5 bases, leaving 8 bases not matched to a gene. The CDR3 consists of 16 residues. The CDR3 protein is CASSQDPGQGSDEQYF. For the CDR3, the DNA is TGTGCCAGCAGCCAAGATCCCGGACAGGGGAGCGACGAGCAGTACTTC.

This clonotype was observed at least ten times. The chain links TRBV29-1 to TRBJ2-5; TRBD2 is a possible D gene (6 bases). The CDR3 contains 11 residues. The germline V and J ends were trimmed by 4 bases and 4 bases, with 7 bases remaining between them. Germline CDR1 reads SQVTM; CDR2 reads ANQGSEA. For the CDR3, the DNA is TGCAGCGTTGGGCGGGGAGAGACCCAGTACTTC. It encodes CSVGRGETQYF.

The chain joins TRBV12-3 or TRBV12-4 to TRBJ2-2; the D gene is possibly TRBD1 (6 bases). V gave up 5 bases and J gave up 2 bases, with 12 bases separating them. The CDR3 extends over 15 amino acids. The CDR3 reads CASSTRDTNTGELFF. The CDR3 bases are TGTGCCAGCAGTACTCGGGACACCAACACCGGGGAGCTGTTTTTT.

This clonotype appeared many times. V usage is TRBV2 and J usage is TRBJ2-5; TRBD2 agrees at 9 bases. This CDR3 is built from 14 residues. V trimming: 6 bases; J trimming: 7 bases; junction bases outside the gene matches: 9. The germline V gene has CDR1 SNHLY and CDR2 FYNNEI. CDR3 DNA sequence: TGTGCCAGCAGCGCTAGCGGGACTGGTGGGACCCAGTACTTC. Amino acids: CASSASGTGGTQYF.

In its sample, this clonotype was seen a few times. The chain links TRBV2 to TRBJ1-2; unclear D gene. The CDR3 consists of 13 residues. Germline CDR1 and CDR2: SNHLY and FYNNEI. V lost 6 bases and J 7 bases, leaving 15 bases between the germline ends. CDR3 in DNA: TGTGCCAGCAGCATCATTATGCTGTCTGGCTACACCTTC. Translating it yields CASSIIMLSGYTF.

J is TRBJ1-2 and V is TRBV3-1, with 7 positions matching TRBD1. Germline loops: CDR1 LGHDT, CDR2 YNNKEL (reference sequence). The V gene end was trimmed by 3 bases and the J gene end by 6 bases; junction bases not matched to a gene: 4. CDR3 length: 13 residues. CDR3: CASSQSRGNGYTF. Here the CDR3 DNA reads TGTGCCAGCAGCCAGAGCAGGGGGAATGGCTACACCTTC.

The V call is TRBV12-3 or TRBV12-4, the J call TRBJ1-3, with 9 bases identical to TRBD1. The CDR3 extends over 18 amino acids. J lost 0 bases, V lost 4 bases, and 10 bases had no gene match. For the CDR3, the DNA is TGTGCCAGCAGTTCTCACTTTAGGACAGGGGCCTCTGGAAACACCATATATTTT. It encodes CASSSHFRTGASGNTIYF.

The V gene is TRBV4-3, the J gene TRBJ1-6; D gene ambiguous. This CDR3 is built from 13 residues. Germline V gives CDR1 LGHNA, CDR2 YSLEER. Trimming cost V 4 bases and J 8 bases, with 9 bases left between them. The CDR3 loop is CASSPRGDSPLHF. The CDR3 bases are TGCGCCAGCAGCCCTCGGGGAGATTCACCCCTCCACTTT.

This clonotype came up many times. The V call is TRBV10-3, the J call TRBJ1-1, with D unresolved. The germline V gene has CDR1 ENHRY and CDR2 SYGVKD. Trimming took off 3 bases at V and 1 base at J, with 12 bases between the two ends. This CDR3 is 15 amino acids long. This chain's CDR3 is CAISDPVRKNTEAFF. Written as DNA, the CDR3 is TGTGCCATCAGTGACCCGGTTAGGAAGAACACTGAAGCTTTCTTT.

This clonotype was seen at least ten times. J is TRBJ1-2 and V is TRBV12-3 or TRBV12-4, with TRBD1 as a possible D gene (6 bases). The CDR3 loop spans 14 amino acids. With 6 bases removed from V and 4 bases from J, the gap between germline ends came to 15 bases. The CDR3 spells CASRRLGQIYGYTF. The CDR3 nucleotides are TGTGCCAGCAGGCGACTCGGACAGATCTATGGCTACACCTTC.

This clonotype has at least ten counts. This chain links TRBV6-1 with TRBJ1-1; no definite D call. The germline V gene encodes CDR1 MNHNS and CDR2 SASEGT. CDR3 size: 14 residues. Trimming left V 3 bases short and J 0 bases short, with 8 bases between. The CDR3 DNA is TGTGCCAGCAGTGACCCCTCGGTGAACACTGAAGCTTTCTTT. Encoded protein: CASSDPSVNTEAFF.

This clonotype was seen many times. The chain recombines TRBV4-1 with TRBJ1-2; D gene uncertain. CDR1 MGHRA and CDR2 YSYEKL come from the germline V gene. V was trimmed by 4 bases and J by 4 bases, leaving 19 bases between them. The CDR3 is 16 residues long. CDR3 residues: CASSRERGIPAYGYTF. The CDR3 DNA reads TGCGCCAGCAGCCGAGAACGAGGGATCCCTGCCTATGGCTACACCTTC.

In its sample, this clonotype was seen many times. V and J are TRBV7-3 and TRBJ2-7, with a possible D match to TRBD1 (5 bases). This CDR3 is 12 amino acids long. V lost 5 bases and J lost 5, with 10 bases in between. Germline values: CDR1 SGHTA, CDR2 FQGTGA. The CDR3, as DNA: TGTGCCAGCAGCCTCAGGGTCGACGAGCAGTACTTC. Translating it yields CASSLRVDEQYF.

This clonotype was found many times. The genes are TRBV12-5 and TRBJ2-5; D unresolved. In germline, CDR1 is LGHNT, CDR2 FRNRAP. This CDR3 comprises 13 residues. V was trimmed by 3 bases and J by 2 bases, leaving 7 bases between them. The CDR3 DNA is TGTGCTAGTGGTTTCGGGCTACAAGAGACCCAGTACTTC. Its translation is CASGFGLQETQYF.

The table lists this clonotype with a few counts. The chain couples TRBV29-1 to TRBJ1-1, with 9 nucleotides matching TRBD1. CDR1 is SQVTM and CDR2 is ANQGSEA in the germline V gene. This CDR3 is 15 amino acids long. V lost 4 bases to trimming and J lost 0 bases; unmatched junction nucleotides: 6. The CDR3 region has the DNA TGCAGCGTTGGTAGACAGGGGGAAATGAACACTGAAGCTTTCTTT. Translating it yields CSVGRQGEMNTEAFF.

This clonotype appeared a few times. The chain uses TRBV7-9 and TRBJ2-7, with no clear D. V gave up 1 base and J gave up 2 bases, with 12 bases separating them. The CDR3 spans 15 residues. Germline CDR1 and CDR2: SEHNR and FQNEAQ (reference sequence). The CDR3 loop is CASSLEHRGTYEQYF. In nucleotides, the CDR3 is TGTGCCAGCAGCTTAGAACACCGAGGCACCTACGAGCAGTACTTC.

In this sample, this clonotype turned up once. The rearrangement joins TRBV7-3 to TRBJ1-2, with D possibly matching TRBD1 (5 bases). Trimming took off 1 base at V and 4 bases at J, with 19 bases between the two ends. There are 17 residues in the CDR3. The germline V gene has CDR1 SGHTA and CDR2 FQGTGA. Here the CDR3 DNA reads TGTGCCAGCAGCTTAATGGGGGATGAGACTCGGATCTATGGCTACACCTTC. It is translated as CASSLMGDETRIYGYTF.